This TCR beta chain was sequenced in a study of T cell responses to AZD1222 COVID-19 vaccine. Study conclusions and caveats: The study reported that nearly half of spike-specific TCRs target unmutated variant regions. Spike-specific TCR depth and breadth grew after two AZD1222 doses. The donors showed a predominance of white British ancestry and of females, with possible underestimation of clonal diversity. There were vaccine-associated CD4 TCRs across spike, dominant at 160-218 and 743-854.

In germline, CDR1 is SGDLS, CDR2 YYNGEE. The CDR3 is 14 residues long. Trimming pared 3 bases from V and 7 bases from J, leaving 16 bases between. Here immunoSEQ multiplex PCR was the method, and the copy in TCRdb shows in-frame clones only, minus some. The sample carries around 130,000 clones, about nine tenths recorded once. In the case of this clone: Its antigen is unidentified.

The gene calls are TRBV9 and TRBJ1-2; D possibly corresponds to TRBD1 (6 bases). The material was peripheral blood, obtained 28 days after the second AZD1222 dose. The receptor comes from an adult who received the AZD1222 COVID-19 vaccine. The DNA for the CDR3 is TGTGCCAGCAGCGCCCAGACAGGCCTAGGTGGCTACACCTTC. Its protein product is CASSAQTGLGGYTF.